Presented here are 17 T cell receptor beta chains from one specimen sequenced in a study of blood T cell repertoires in COVID-19. The protocol was immunoSEQ multiplex PCR, while the TCRdb copy is restricted to in-frame clones and leaves out a portion. Found here are about 260,000 clones, about 89% of them singletons; the top ten hold approximately 1.4%. Specimen: peripheral blood. The receptor set was obtained from a woman aged 40-49 years who had recovered from COVID-19.

V is TRBV27 and J is TRBJ2-1; tentative D call: TRBD2 (5 bases). From germline, CDR1 is MNHEY and CDR2 SMNVEV (reference sequence). Trimming removed 5 bases at V and 4 bases at J, with 15 bases between. The CDR3 is 15 amino acids. This CDR3 is CASSGPRGFYNEQFF. CDR3 nucleotide sequence: TGTGCCAGCAGTGGGCCTCGGGGATTTTACAATGAGCAGTTCTTC.

The chain has TRBV5-6 and TRBJ1-1; weak D call: TRBD1 (6 bases). V lost 0 bases, J lost 6 bases, and 9 bases lay in between. CDR3 length: 13 amino acids. Looked up from germline, CDR1 is SGHDT and CDR2 is YYEEEE. The CDR3 sequence: CASSLDRVAEAFF. The CDR3 nucleotides are TGTGCCAGCAGCTTGGACAGGGTTGCTGAAGCTTTCTTT. Full variable domain (missing parts from reference TRBV5-6 and TRBJ1-1): DAGVTQSPTHLIKTRGQQVTLRCSPKSGHDTVSWYQQALGQGPQFIFQYYEEEERQRGNFPDRFSGHQFPNYSSELNVNALLLGDSALYLCASSLDRVAEAFFGQGTRLTVV.

The genes are TRBV10-1 and TRBJ2-3, with 10 bases lining up with TRBD2. With V trimmed by 0 bases and J by 7 bases, 10 bases remained unmatched. Germline CDR1 WNHNN, CDR2 SYGVQD (reference sequence). The CDR3 loop spans 17 amino acids. CDR3 region: CASSESKAPSGGNTQYF. The DNA of the CDR3 is TGCGCCAGCAGTGAGTCGAAGGCCCCTAGCGGGGGAAATACGCAGTATTTT.

The chain carries TRBV10-3 and TRBJ1-2; unclear D gene. Deletions cut 0 bases from V and 8 bases from J, with 19 bases between. The germline V gene has CDR1 ENHRY and CDR2 SYGVKD. The CDR3 is 16 residues long. CDR3 amino acids: CAISESTDSSGRGYTF. DNA for the CDR3: TGTGCCATCAGTGAGTCTACGGACTCAAGCGGAAGAGGCTACACCTTC.

The rearrangement joins TRBV13 to TRBJ1-5; 7 nucleotides align to TRBD1. J lost 9 bases, V lost 4 bases, and 9 bases had no gene match. The germline gives CDR1 PRHDT, CDR2 FYEKMQ (reference sequence). CDR3 size: 14 residues. DNA of the CDR3: TGTGCCAGCAGCTACGGGACAGCCGAAGGGCCCCAGCATTTT. Its translation: CASSYGTAEGPQHF.

J is TRBJ1-4 and V is TRBV21-1. TRBV21-1 counts as a pseudogene. The CDR3 has 15 amino acids. The CDR3 DNA sequence: TGTGCCAGCAGCAAACTTTCCCCCTTAAAAGAAAAACTGTTTTTT. Protein: CASSKLSPLKEKLFF.

The chain has TRBV9 and TRBJ2-1; 12 nucleotides align to TRBD1. The CDR3 loop spans 16 amino acids. Losses at the gene ends were 2 bases for V and 4 bases for J; bases not matched to a gene: 4. The germline CDR1 and CDR2 sequences are SGDLS and YYNGEE. The CDR3 nucleotides are TGTGCCAGCAGCGTCGGGACAGGGGGCTTTTACAATGAGCAGTTCTTC. As protein: CASSVGTGGFYNEQFF.

The rearrangement links TRBV30 to TRBJ1-2; the D gene is possibly TRBD1 (6 bases). Germline lookup yields CDR1 GTSNPN and CDR2 SVGIG (reference sequence). This CDR3 has 14 residues. Trimming cost V 5 bases and J 8 bases, with 21 bases left between them. CDR3 in DNA: TGTGCCTGGGGGGGGACAACAGGTGGGGTCGGCTACACCTTC. Translated: CAWGGTTGGVGYTF. Full variable domain (remainder filled in from reference TRBV30 and TRBJ1-2): SQTIHQWPATLVQPVGSPLSLECTVEGTSNPNLYWYRQAAGRGLQLLFYSVGIGQISSEVPQNLSASRPQDRQFILSSKKLLLSDSGFYLCAWGGTTGGVGYTFGSGTRLTVV.

With respect to this clone: Within the sample, other DNA sequences also encode this same CDR3. The J gene is TRBJ2-7, the V gene TRBV29-1; the match to TRBD2 covers 9 bases. The V gene's germline CDR1 is SQVTM and CDR2 ANQGSEA. J gave up 1 base and V 6 bases, and 4 bases lay outside the gene matches. The CDR3 extends over 13 amino acids. The CDR3 sequence is CSVARGGSYEQYF. The CDR3 bases are TGCAGCGTAGCGCGGGGGGGGTCCTACGAGCAGTACTTC.

V is TRBV5-5 and J is TRBJ2-5; 7 bases map to TRBD1. Germline V gene sequence: CDR1 SGHKS, CDR2 YYEKEE (reference sequence). This CDR3 region has 14 residues. The V gene end was trimmed by 1 base and the J gene end by 5 bases; junction bases not matched to a gene: 5. The CDR3 region has the DNA TGTGCCAGCAGCTTGAACAGGGGTGGGGAGACCCAGTACTTC. Protein: CASSLNRGGETQYF.

The chain carries TRBV7-2 and TRBJ2-7, with 9 bases identical to TRBD1. Germline values: CDR1 SGHTA, CDR2 FQGNSA. The trim removed 4 bases at V and 2 bases at J, leaving 9 bases unmatched. The CDR3 sequence is 16 residues long. The CDR3: CASSSRSGTGTYEQYF. As DNA, the CDR3 is TGTGCCAGCAGCTCACGGTCGGGGACAGGGACCTACGAGCAGTACTTC.

V is TRBV7-2 and J is TRBJ2-1, with 12 bases aligning to TRBD2. J lost 3 bases, V lost 5 bases, and 2 bases had no gene match. The V gene's germline CDR1 is SGHTA and CDR2 FQGNSA. This CDR3 comprises 15 residues. CDR3 sequence (DNA): TGTGCCAGCAGCCCTAGCGGGGGGGTCTACAATGAGCAGTTCTTC. Protein sequence: CASSPSGGVYNEQFF.

Turning to this clone: Different DNA sequences within this sample yield the same CDR3. The genes are TRBV9 and TRBJ1-2; TRBD1 matches at 7 bases. V was pared by 2 bases and J by 4 bases, with 5 bases of the junction left unmatched. Germline V gene lookup returns CDR1 SGDLS and CDR2 YYNGEE. The length of the CDR3 is 14 residues. In nucleotides, the CDR3 is TGTGCCAGCAGCGTCTCCGGGACAGCCTATGGCTACACCTTC. Translated: CASSVSGTAYGYTF.

This clone came up once. The chain recombines TRBV2 with TRBJ2-3; D not resolved. Trimming pared 3 bases from V and 4 bases from J, leaving 5 bases between. The CDR3 totals 12 residues. Looked up from germline, CDR1 is SNHLY and CDR2 is FYNNEI. The CDR3 here is CASSDNSDTQYF. The CDR3, as DNA: TGTGCCAGCAGTGATAACTCAGATACGCAGTATTTT.

The J gene is TRBJ1-6, the V gene TRBV6-5; D is unresolved. The germline CDR1 and CDR2 sequences are MNHEY and SVGAGI. The V end lost 2 bases, the J end lost 9 bases, and 8 bases lay between the germline ends. CDR3 length equals 13 residues. The CDR3: CASSYLPLSPLHF. The CDR3 DNA sequence: TGTGCCAGCAGTTACCTCCCCCTTTCACCCCTCCACTTT.

This clone was detected only once. V usage is TRBV7-8 and J usage is TRBJ2-7, with D maybe TRBD1 (6 bases). V was clipped by 8 bases and J by 1 base, with 21 bases between them. CDR1 and CDR2 from the germline V gene are SGHVS and FQNEAQ. CDR3 length equals 16 residues. The CDR3 here is CASRQTRTARSYEQYF. CDR3 sequence (DNA): TGTGCCAGCCGTCAAACAAGGACAGCCCGTTCCTACGAGCAGTACTTC.

The rearrangement joins TRBV3-1 (or the pseudogene TRBV3-2) to TRBJ2-2, with D uncertain. V shed 1 base and J shed 1 base, with 7 bases lying between them. The CDR3 covers 15 residues. CDR1 and CDR2 (germline): LGHDT, YNNKEL (reference sequence). The CDR3 region is CASSQGGVNTGELFF. The CDR3 DNA reads as TGTGCCAGCAGCCAAGGCGGAGTGAACACCGGGGAGCTGTTTTTT.